This is a list of T cell receptor beta chains from one sample in a study of cytomegalovirus exposure and HLA in healthy donors. Sequenced by immunoSEQ multiplex PCR; TCRdb stores in-frame clones only, minus some. The data contain fewer than 130,000 clones, around 84% of them singletons. The specimen was PBMCs. Source of these receptors: a woman younger than 45 in good health and CMV-seronegative. Each CDR3 is given with its conserved first and last residue. Each record gives: clone size, J gene, V gene, D gene, CDR3 DNA, CDR3 protein. A D gene is named only where the DNA matches it firmly. Expanded clones are given a class, and other clones once, few, many or no size at all.

>-|TRBJ1-4|TRBV7-2|-
TGTGCCAGCAGACAAAACCGTAATGAAAAACTGTTTTTT
CASRQNRNEKLFF
>-|TRBJ2-7|TRBV7-2|-
TGTGCCAGCAGCTTAGCGGGGAGTAGTAGGGAGCAGTACTTC
CASSLAGSSREQYF
>-|TRBJ2-7|TRBV5-6|-
TGTGCCAGCAGCTCGGACTATGTCTACGAGCAGTACTTC
CASSSDYVYEQYF
>-|TRBJ2-7|TRBV7-9|TRBD1
TGTGCCAGCAGCCCGATGGGACAGACCTACGAGCAGTACTTC
CASSPMGQTYEQYF
>-|TRBJ2-1|TRBV5-1|TRBD2
TGCGCCAGCAGCTTGGTTCTCGTTACTAGCGGGGGGTATTCCGAGCAGTTCTTC
CASSLVLVTSGGYSEQFF
>-|TRBJ1-1|TRBV20-1|-
TGCAGTGCTAGAGATATGGCAGAAGCTTTCTTT
CSARDMAEAFF
>-|TRBJ2-7|TRBV11-1|TRBD2
TGTGCCAGCAGCACTAGCGGGACAGGCTACGAGCAGTACTTC
CASSTSGTGYEQYF
>-|TRBJ1-2|TRBV4-1|TRBD1
TGCGCCAGCAGCAACCGGACAGGGCTGAGGGCTAACTATGGCTACACCTTC
CASSNRTGLRANYGYTF
>-|TRBJ2-5|TRBV11-1|-
TGTGCCAGCAGCCCAAGACAGCCCCAAGAGACCCAGTACTTC
CASSPRQPQETQYF
>-|TRBJ2-7|TRBV23-1|TRBD1
TGCGCCAGCAGTCACCGTCAGGACAGGGGAACCTACGAGCAGTACTTC
CASSHRQDRGTYEQYF
>once|TRBJ1-6|TRBV11-2|-
TGTGCCAGCAACCCCGGGGGGGGCGGTTCACCCCTCCACTTT
CASNPGGGGSPLHF
>-|TRBJ1-4|TRBV28|-
TGTGCCAGCAGTTTCCGGACAGCGGTAAATGAAAAACTGTTTTTT
CASSFRTAVNEKLFF
>-|TRBJ2-7|TRBV2|-
TGTGCCACCCGACGACAAGCAGGCTACGAGCAGTACTTC
CATRRQAGYEQYF
>-|TRBJ2-5|TRBV5-1|-
TGCGCCAGCAGCGGGGGGGAGACCCAGTACTTC
CASSGGETQYF
>few|TRBJ1-5|TRBV7-2|-
TGTGCCAGCAGCTTAGGACTGGAGCGCAATCAGCCCCAGCATTTT
CASSLGLERNQPQHF
>-|TRBJ2-2|TRBV4-2|TRBD2
TGTGCCAGCAGCCCTGACGGTAGCGGGAGGGCCGGGGAGCTGTTTTTT
CASSPDGSGRAGELFF
>few|TRBJ2-7|TRBV7-2|TRBD2
TGTGCCAGCAGCTTAGGGACTAGCCTTACCTACGAGCAGTACTTC
CASSLGTSLTYEQYF
>-|TRBJ2-7|TRBV7-9|-
TGTGCCAGCAGCTTTGTTGGGAGCTACGAGCAGTACTTC
CASSFVGSYEQYF
>-|TRBJ1-5|TRBV10-3|-
TGTGCCATCAGTGAGAGGCAGGACAATCAGCCCCAGCATTTT
CAISERQDNQPQHF
>-|TRBJ2-2|TRBV29-1|-
TGCAGCGTAAACTGGCGCGGCCTCACCGGGGAGCTGTTTTTT
CSVNWRGLTGELFF
>-|TRBJ1-1|TRBV14|TRBD1
TGTGCCAGCAGCTACTACAGGGGTAACACTGAAGCTTTCTTT
CASSYYRGNTEAFF
>-|TRBJ2-5|TRBV1|-
TGCACCAGCAGCCAAGGTAGAGGGAGCGGTCGGGAGACCCAGTACTTC
CTSSQGRGSGRETQYF
>few|TRBJ1-5|TRBV21-1|-
TGTGCCAGCAGCAAAGTCAACCCCTTGCGAACAGGGCTTCAGCCCCAGCATTTT
CASSKVNPLRTGLQPQHF
>-|TRBJ1-1|TRBV6-4|-
TGTGCCAGCAGTGACTCGGGGTCCAGGGGAGTTTTCTTT
CASSDSGSRGVFF